A selection of T cell receptor beta chains follows, all from one sample in a study of blood T cell repertoires in COVID-19. The table came from immunoSEQ multiplex PCR; TCRdb's copy has only in-frame clones and leaves some out. The table shows 40,000 or so clones, with around four fifths occurring only once. The sequenced sample consisted of peripheral blood. These receptors all stem from a man aged 50-59 years with active COVID-19. CDR3s include the opening cysteine and the closing phenylalanine or tryptophan. A D gene is named only where the DNA matches it firmly. Not every row has a clone size; where given, it reads once, few, many or a size class.

d_gene	v_gene	j_gene	abundance	CDR3aa	CDR3nt
TRBD2	TRBV5-1	TRBJ2-5	NA	CASSQMTSGAETQYF	TGCGCCAGCAGCCAAATGACTAGCGGGGCGGAGACCCAGTACTTC
NA	TRBV19	TRBJ2-7	NA	CASSMRLGYEQYF	TGTGCCAGTAGTATGAGGTTGGGTTACGAGCAGTACTTC
NA	TRBV6-2/TRBV6-3	TRBJ2-1	NA	CASSFEVRGQFF	TGTGCCAGCAGTTTTGAGGTGCGGGGGCAGTTCTTC
TRBD2	TRBV3-1/TRBV3-2	TRBJ2-3	NA	CASSHPGTSGGDAWDTQYF	TGTGCCAGCAGCCATCCCGGGACTAGCGGGGGGGATGCGTGGGATACGCAGTATTTT
TRBD1	TRBV23-1	TRBJ2-7	NA	CASSSRDRRTYEQYF	TGCGCCAGCAGTAGCCGGGACAGGAGGACATACGAGCAGTACTTC
TRBD2	TRBV7-9	TRBJ2-2	NA	CASRDPGVAGAPGTGELFF	TGTGCCAGCAGGGACCCAGGGGTAGCGGGGGCCCCGGGCACCGGGGAGCTGTTTTTT
NA	TRBV5-5	TRBJ2-7	NA	CASSSGQIGIREQYF	TGTGCCAGCAGCTCCGGACAAATTGGAATTCGGGAGCAGTACTTC
TRBD1	TRBV6-5	TRBJ2-7	once	CASSRSDRGHEQYF	TGTGCCAGCAGTCGTTCGGACAGGGGCCACGAGCAGTACTTC
TRBD1	TRBV27	TRBJ1-5	NA	CASSKTGINQPQHF	TGTGCCAGCAGCAAGACAGGGATAAATCAGCCCCAGCATTTT
NA	TRBV5-6	TRBJ2-2	NA	CASSPWRGQTLNTGELFF	TGTGCCAGCAGTCCCTGGCGGGGACAGACCCTGAACACCGGGGAGCTGTTTTTT
TRBD1	TRBV28	TRBJ2-7	NA	CASSRNSGTGSYEQYF	TGTGCCAGCAGCCGGAATTCCGGGACAGGGAGCTACGAGCAGTACTTC
TRBD1	TRBV7-2	TRBJ1-6	NA	CASSLTGQDNSPLHF	TGTGCCAGCAGCCTCACAGGACAGGACAATTCACCCCTCCACTTT
NA	TRBV7-8	TRBJ1-3	NA	CASSPPGNTIYF	TGTGCCAGCAGCCCCCCAGGAAACACCATATATTTT
TRBD2	TRBV5-4	TRBJ2-5	NA	CASSPGTSGGAETQYF	TGTGCCAGCAGCCCCGGGACTAGCGGGGGAGCAGAGACCCAGTACTTC
NA	TRBV7-9	TRBJ1-5	few	CASSRTVSGNQPQHF	TGTGCCAGCAGCCGCACAGTGTCTGGCAATCAGCCCCAGCATTTT
TRBD1	TRBV5-1	TRBJ1-6	NA	CASSPDRGNSPLHF	TGCGCCAGCAGCCCCGACAGGGGTAATTCACCCCTCCACTTT
NA	TRBV7-2	TRBJ1-1	few	CASSPNPGNTEAFF	TGTGCCAGCAGCCCAAACCCCGGGAACACTGAAGCTTTCTTT
NA	TRBV14	TRBJ1-1	NA	CASSQDWTEAFF	TGTGCCAGCAGCCAGGACTGGACTGAAGCTTTCTTT
NA	TRBV19	TRBJ2-2	once	CASSIAGAGELFF	TGTGCCAGTAGTATAGCAGGGGCCGGGGAGCTGTTTTTT
TRBD2	TRBV7-6	TRBJ2-1	NA	CASSLAASGGAGNEQFF	TGTGCCAGCAGCTTAGCTGCTAGCGGGGGGGCGGGCAATGAGCAGTTCTTC
TRBD1	TRBV2	TRBJ2-7	NA	CASSGPTGGTYEQYF	TGTGCCAGCAGTGGTCCCACAGGGGGAACCTACGAGCAGTACTTC
NA	TRBV28	TRBJ1-1	NA	CASSLYRANTEAFF	TGTGCCAGCAGTTTATACAGGGCGAACACTGAAGCTTTCTTT
TRBD1	TRBV28	TRBJ2-2	NA	CASSTTGGTIGELFF	TGTGCCAGCAGTACGACAGGGGGTACTATCGGGGAGCTGTTTTTT
NA	TRBV5-1	TRBJ1-2	few	CASSSSGTSYGYTF	TGCGCCAGCAGCTCCTCCGGGACAAGCTATGGCTACACCTTC
NA	TRBV5-1	TRBJ1-1	NA	CASRRRVGTEAFF	TGCGCCAGCAGGAGGAGGGTGGGCACTGAAGCTTTCTTT
NA	TRBV3-1/TRBV3-2	TRBJ1-1	NA	CASSQDSPEAFF	TGTGCCAGCAGCCAGGACAGCCCTGAAGCTTTCTTT
NA	TRBV6-5	TRBJ1-1	NA	CASSINGGTEAFF	TGTGCCAGCAGTATCAACGGGGGGACTGAAGCTTTCTTT
NA	TRBV19	TRBJ2-7	few	CASSIRREVYEQYF	TGTGCCAGTAGTATCCGGAGGGAGGTCTACGAGCAGTACTTC
NA	TRBV27	TRBJ2-7	once	CASGAGYEQYF	TGTGCCAGCGGGGCCGGGTACGAGCAGTACTTC
TRBD1	TRBV2	TRBJ2-4	NA	CASSDGTGRAKNIQYF	TGTGCCAGCAGTGACGGGACAGGCCGGGCCAAAAACATTCAGTACTTC
NA	TRBV19	TRBJ1-2	NA	CASSTGTGQRGYTF	TGTGCCAGTAGTACCGGGACCGGACAGCGAGGCTACACCTTC
TRBD1	TRBV12-3/TRBV12-4	TRBJ2-7	NA	CASSPTGYEQYF	TGTGCCAGCAGCCCGACAGGGTACGAGCAGTACTTC
TRBD2	TRBV6-2/TRBV6-3	TRBJ2-3	NA	CASSYPTSGDTTDTQYF	TGTGCCAGCAGTTATCCGACTAGCGGGGATACCACAGATACGCAGTATTTT
NA	TRBV6-5	TRBJ1-1	NA	CASRAHMNTEAFF	TGTGCCAGCAGGGCACATATGAACACTGAAGCTTTCTTT
NA	TRBV3-1/TRBV3-2	TRBJ2-2	NA	CASSQVSTGELFF	TGTGCCAGCAGCCAAGTCAGCACCGGGGAGCTGTTTTTT
NA	TRBV4-1	TRBJ2-7	NA	CASSQGGHEQYF	TGCGCCAGCAGCCAAGGGGGGCACGAGCAGTACTTC
TRBD1	TRBV4-2	TRBJ1-1	NA	CASSQDPQGVNTEAFF	TGTGCCAGCAGCCAAGACCCACAGGGGGTGAACACTGAAGCTTTCTTT
TRBD1	TRBV7-9	TRBJ2-7	NA	CASSLGTGNGYEQYF	TGTGCCAGCAGCTTAGGGACAGGGAATGGCTACGAGCAGTACTTC
NA	TRBV19	TRBJ2-1	once	CASSKRGNEQFF	TGTGCCAGTAGTAAAAGGGGGAATGAGCAGTTCTTC
NA	TRBV14	TRBJ2-7	NA	CASSQQTYEQYF	TGTGCCAGCAGCCAACAGACCTACGAGCAGTACTTC
NA	TRBV9	TRBJ1-6	NA	CASSPQGVSNSPLHF	TGTGCCAGCAGCCCACAGGGTGTGAGTAATTCACCCCTCCACTTT
TRBD1	TRBV25-1	TRBJ1-6	NA	CASSGGTGSSPLHF	TGTGCCAGCAGTGGCGGGACAGGCTCCTCACCCCTCCACTTT
NA	TRBV6-5	TRBJ2-7	NA	CASSLSIRGNEQYF	TGTGCCAGCAGCCTCTCAATCAGGGGAAACGAGCAGTACTTC
NA	TRBV6-2/TRBV6-3	TRBJ2-2	NA	CASSLTTGTAGELFF	TGTGCCAGCAGTTTAACCACAGGAACGGCCGGGGAGCTGTTTTTT
TRBD1	TRBV4-1	TRBJ1-5	NA	CASSLGQGDDQPQHF	TGCGCCAGCAGCCTAGGACAGGGCGACGATCAGCCCCAGCATTTT
NA	TRBV3-1/TRBV3-2	TRBJ2-2	few	CASSRDMNTGELFF	TGTGCCAGCAGCCGGGACATGAACACCGGGGAGCTGTTTTTT
NA	TRBV5-1	TRBJ2-6	NA	CASSLRAGSGANVLTF	TGCGCCAGCAGCTTGAGGGCAGGGTCTGGGGCCAACGTCCTGACTTTC
NA	TRBV9	TRBJ1-1	NA	CASSGTGYATEAFF	TGTGCCAGCAGCGGAACAGGGTACGCCACTGAAGCTTTCTTT
NA	TRBV29-1	TRBJ2-1	NA	CSVEGGQGDLHEQFF	TGCAGCGTTGAAGGGGGGCAGGGTGATTTACATGAGCAGTTCTTC
NA	TRBV9	TRBJ1-2	NA	CASSVGTVNYGYTF	TGTGCCAGCAGCGTAGGGACAGTAAACTATGGCTACACCTTC
TRBD1	TRBV4-3	TRBJ2-3	NA	CASSRRGQGSMDTQYF	TGCGCCAGCAGCCGCCGAGGACAGGGATCAATGGATACGCAGTATTTT
NA	TRBV4-1	TRBJ2-5	NA	CASSQDDSTAETQYF	TGCGCCAGCAGCCAAGATGACAGTACGGCAGAGACCCAGTACTTC
NA	TRBV18	TRBJ2-5	NA	CASSPGVAGWHQETQYF	TGTGCCAGCTCACCAGGAGTGGCAGGGTGGCACCAAGAGACCCAGTACTTC
NA	TRBV3-1/TRBV3-2	TRBJ2-1	NA	CASSQEWTRRAEQFF	TGTGCCAGCAGCCAAGAATGGACTCGGCGCGCTGAGCAGTTCTTC
TRBD1	TRBV9	TRBJ2-3	once	CASSVVARGWADTQYF	TGTGCCAGCAGCGTAGTAGCCAGGGGGTGGGCAGATACGCAGTATTTT
NA	TRBV11-2	TRBJ2-3	NA	CASSLGQSTDTQYF	TGTGCCAGCAGCTTAGGACAGAGCACAGATACGCAGTATTTT
NA	TRBV7-2	TRBJ1-6	few	CASSLEWGAYNSPLHF	TGTGCCAGCAGCTTAGAATGGGGGGCCTATAATTCACCCCTCCACTTT
NA	TRBV9	TRBJ1-4	NA	CASSRRRQSNEKLFF	TGCGCCAGCAGCCGTAGAAGACAGAGTAATGAAAAACTGTTTTTT
NA	TRBV11-2	TRBJ2-2	once	CASSLSTNTGELFF	TGTGCCAGCAGCTTAAGCACGAACACCGGGGAGCTGTTTTTT
NA	TRBV6-4	TRBJ2-2	NA	CASSAGLANTGELFF	TGTGCCAGCAGCGCGGGACTGGCCAACACCGGGGAGCTGTTTTTT